Shown below are 24 T cell receptor beta chains from a single sample sequenced in a study of long-term antiretroviral therapy in people with HIV. Sequencing relied on immunoSEQ assay v3.0, run at survey level. Assay: immunoSEQ multiplex PCR; the TCRdb copy retains only in-frame clones and omits some. Among around 29,000 clones, approximately 90% were seen once, and the ten largest hold around 9%. The starting material was unsorted PBMCs, obtained 3.2 years before starting antiretroviral therapy. The source is a man aged 50 to 60 with HIV.

The gene calls are TRBV9 and TRBJ2-1; 9 nucleotides match TRBD2. Trimming removed 3 bases from V and 2 bases from J; junction bases left unmatched: 3. There are 15 residues in the CDR3. Germline CDR1 and CDR2: SGDLS and YYNGEE. The CDR3 DNA reads TGTGCCAGCAGCGGACTAGCGGTACCCTACAATGAGCAGTTCTTC. Translating gives CASSGLAVPYNEQFF.

The CDR3 reads CASSLGGSRVAFF. The CDR3 region has the DNA TGCGCCAGCAGCTTAGGGGGCTCGAGGGTAGCTTTCTTT. The chain combines TRBV5-1 with TRBJ1-1, with 7 positions matching TRBD1. The V segment lost 2 bases and the J segment 10 bases; nucleotides outside the gene matches: 8. CDR3 length: 13 amino acids. Germline V lookup: CDR1 SGHRS, CDR2 YFSETQ.

The V gene is TRBV9, the J gene TRBJ1-4; a weak D match, TRBD1 (6 bases). There are 14 residues in the CDR3. Trimming shortened V by 1 base and J by 6 bases, and 10 bases separated the two germline ends. Germline values: CDR1 SGDLS, CDR2 YYNGEE. The CDR3 DNA is TGTGCCAGCAGCGTAAGGGGGGAGGATGAAAAACTGTTTTTT. It yields the protein CASSVRGEDEKLFF.

The chain links TRBV7-8 to TRBJ2-7; perhaps TRBD1 as D (6 bases). CDR3 size: 13 residues. Germline lookup yields CDR1 SGHVS and CDR2 FQNEAQ. V lost 2 bases and J lost 5, with 10 bases in between. The CDR3 coding sequence is TGTGCCAGCAGCTTACCCCGACAGGACGAGCAGTACTTC. Its protein is CASSLPRQDEQYF.

The CDR3 DNA reads TGTGCCAGCAGCTCCGGAGGTGCGTCTGGGGCCAACGTCCTGACTTTC. It is translated as CASSSGGASGANVLTF. This chain connects TRBV5-4 to TRBJ2-6; tentatively, D is TRBD2 (5 bases). V lost 3 bases, J lost 1 base, and 11 bases lay in between. The CDR3 is made up of 16 amino acids. Germline values: CDR1 SGHNT, CDR2 YYREEE (reference sequence).

The chain carries TRBV27 and TRBJ2-1; a possible D gene is TRBD1 (5 bases). The CDR3 is made up of 13 amino acids. The V end was cut by 3 bases, the J end by 7 bases, with 10 bases between. Germline CDR1 and CDR2: MNHEY and SMNVEV (reference sequence). The CDR3 here is CASSFVQGNEQFF. For the CDR3, the DNA is TGTGCCAGCAGTTTCGTGCAGGGTAATGAGCAGTTCTTC.

V is TRBV7-2 and J is TRBJ2-7; possible D gene TRBD1, 6 bases. V shed 7 bases and J shed 8 bases, with 18 bases lying between them. From germline, CDR1 is SGHTA and CDR2 FQGNSA. The CDR3 has 13 amino acids. Here the CDR3 reads CASTLSGTTKQYF. In DNA form, the CDR3 reads TGTGCCAGCACCCTATCCGGGACAACTAAGCAGTACTTC.

V gene TRBV6-1 combines with J gene TRBJ2-6; D is ambiguous. V shed 2 bases and J shed 2 bases, with 7 bases lying between them. This CDR3 has 15 residues. Per germline, CDR1 MNHNS and CDR2 SASEGT. CDR3 region: CASSEYGTGANVLTF. For the CDR3, the DNA is TGTGCCAGCAGTGAATATGGGACTGGGGCCAACGTCCTGACTTTC.

This chain connects TRBV6-5 to TRBJ2-2, with D perhaps being TRBD1 or TRBD2 (5 bases each). Germline CDR1 is MNHEY and CDR2 is SVGAGI. The V gene lost 8 bases and the J gene lost 5 bases, with 18 bases spanning the gap. This CDR3 has 15 amino acids. CDR3: CASEETGTGTGELFF. The CDR3, as DNA: TGTGCCAGCGAGGAAACCGGGACGGGGACCGGGGAGCTGTTTTTT.

The rearrangement uses TRBV27 and TRBJ1-3; a weak D match, TRBD1 (5 bases). Germline V gene sequence: CDR1 MNHEY, CDR2 SMNVEV (reference sequence). V was cut by 3 bases and J by 0 bases, with 12 bases left in between. This CDR3 spans 16 amino acids. CDR3 bases: TGTGCCAGCAGTTTTTCGGGACTGAACTCTGGAAACACCATATATTTT. Its protein is CASSFSGLNSGNTIYF.

This clone was seen only once. In nucleotides, the CDR3 is TGCAGCGCCCGGGACACTGACACAGATACGCAGTATTTT. The encoded protein is CSARDTDTDTQYF. The chain is built from TRBV29-1 and TRBJ2-3; D perhaps matches TRBD1 (6 bases). Trimming removed 7 bases from V and 2 bases from J, with 13 bases in between. Germline values: CDR1 SQVTM, CDR2 ANQGSEA. The CDR3 sequence is 13 residues long.

This clone was detected only once. The chain couples TRBV18 to TRBJ2-4; 9 bases fit TRBD1. This CDR3 has 14 residues. V shed 0 bases and J 8 bases; nucleotides not matched to a gene: 2. The germline V gene encodes CDR1 KGHSH and CDR2 LQKENI. CDR3 residues: CASSPPGQGYIQYF. CDR3 in DNA: TGTGCCAGCTCACCACCGGGACAGGGATACATTCAGTACTTC. The whole variable domain, remainder taken from reference TRBV18 and TRBJ2-4, is NAGVMQNPRHLVRRRGQEARLRCSPMKGHSHVYWYRQLPEEGLKFMVYLQKENIIDESGMPKERFSAEFPKEGPSILRIQQVVRGDSAAYFCASSPPGQGYIQYFGAGTRLSVL.

V is TRBV2 and J is TRBJ2-5; D may be TRBD2 (6 bases). CDR1 is SNHLY, CDR2 FYNNEI, per germline. The V and J ends lost 5 bases and 2 bases respectively, with 9 bases between them. This CDR3 has 13 amino acids. CDR3 in DNA: TGTGCCAGCAGTTCTCGGGGGCAAGAGACCCAGTACTTC. It codes for CASSSRGQETQYF.

The rearrangement joins TRBV5-4 to TRBJ1-4; D is perhaps TRBD1 (5 bases). Germline assignment: CDR1 SGHNT and CDR2 YYREEE (reference sequence). The germline V and J ends were trimmed by 4 bases and 5 bases, with 12 bases remaining between them. This CDR3 has 14 amino acids. CDR3 bases: TGTGCCAGCAGCCCGGGACTGGAGAATGAAAAACTGTTTTTT. Residues: CASSPGLENEKLFF.

The chain uses TRBV5-4 and TRBJ1-2; 9 positions match TRBD1. Germline V lookup: CDR1 SGHNT, CDR2 YYREEE (reference sequence). The V and J ends lost 4 bases and 3 bases, in that order; junction bases with no gene match: 10. The CDR3 totals 16 residues. Written as DNA, the CDR3 is TGTGCCAGCAGCGAAGCCGGGACAGGGCGTCACTATGGCTACACCTTC. It codes for CASSEAGTGRHYGYTF.

This clone was counted once. The chain combines TRBV7-3 with TRBJ2-3, with 14 positions matching TRBD2. The V and J ends lost 5 bases and 4 bases, in that order; junction bases with no gene match: 11. The germline gives CDR1 SGHTA, CDR2 FQGTGA. The CDR3 runs to 18 residues. Written as DNA, the CDR3 is TGTGCCAGCAGCCGAGGACTAGCGGGGGGTAACCACGCAGATACGCAGTATTTT. It yields the protein CASSRGLAGGNHADTQYF.

V gene TRBV25-1 combines with J gene TRBJ2-3, with TRBD2 matching 14 bases. Germline trimming cut 5 bases from V and 6 bases from J; bases unmatched to any gene: 13. The CDR3 runs 18 residues. From germline, CDR1 is MGHDK and CDR2 SYGVNS. Here the CDR3 DNA reads TGTGCCAGCAGTCCTCGGACAGGGACTAGCGGGAGATCCGATACGCAGTATTTT. It translates to CASSPRTGTSGRSDTQYF.

The chain has TRBV7-8 and TRBJ2-2; D call uncertain. The CDR3 has 16 amino acids. The germline CDR1 and CDR2 sequences are SGHVS and FQNEAQ. V lost 1 base, J lost 6 bases, and 15 bases lay in between. CDR3 coding DNA: TGTGCCAGCAGCTTAGAAAGCCCATTGCATTCCGGGGAGCTGTTTTTT. As protein: CASSLESPLHSGELFF.

The rearrangement uses TRBV6-6 and TRBJ2-5; D is perhaps TRBD1 (7 bases). The germline V and J ends were trimmed by 6 bases and 2 bases, with 13 bases remaining between them. Germline V gene data show CDR1 as MNHNY and CDR2 as SVGAGI (reference sequence). The CDR3 covers 14 residues. The CDR3 region is CASSRGTEQETQYF. CDR3 nucleotide sequence: TGTGCCAGCAGCCGCGGGACAGAACAAGAGACCCAGTACTTC.

J is TRBJ1-2 and V is TRBV11-1; D ambiguous. Germline lookup yields CDR1 SGHAT and CDR2 FQDESV (reference sequence). The CDR3 consists of 13 residues. With 3 bases removed from V and 3 bases from J, the gap between germline ends came to 8 bases. CDR3 sequence reads: CASSFFSDYGYTF. DNA for the CDR3: TGTGCCAGCAGCTTCTTTTCGGACTATGGCTACACCTTC.

Here the CDR3 reads CASSPLGLPQETQYF. The CDR3 DNA is TGTGCCAGCTCACCACTCGGACTACCCCAAGAGACCCAGTACTTC. V usage is TRBV18 and J usage is TRBJ2-5, with D possibly being TRBD2 (6 bases). The length of the CDR3 is 15 residues. Trimming removed 1 base from V and 1 base from J, with 10 bases in between. Germline CDR1 KGHSH, CDR2 LQKENI.

The chain recombines TRBV15 with TRBJ1-5; no clear D. The germline V gene has CDR1 LNHNV and CDR2 YYDKDF (reference sequence). The CDR3 has 17 residues. V was cut by 0 bases and J by 5 bases, with 17 bases left in between. CDR3: CATSRDQSAANYQPQHF. The CDR3 nucleotides are TGTGCCACCAGCAGAGATCAGAGCGCCGCAAATTATCAGCCCCAGCATTTT.

This chain joins TRBV5-5 and TRBJ2-3, with D perhaps TRBD2 (6 bases). The CDR3 has 16 amino acids. V lost 4 bases and J 0 bases, leaving 15 bases between the germline ends. The germline CDR1 and CDR2 sequences are SGHKS and YYEKEE (reference sequence). The CDR3 protein is CASSGPAGSSTDTQYF. The CDR3 region has the DNA TGTGCCAGCAGCGGGCCGGCGGGGTCTAGCACAGATACGCAGTATTTT. The whole variable domain, remainder taken from reference TRBV5-5 and TRBJ2-3, is DAGVTQSPTHLIKTRGQQVTLRCSPISGHKSVSWYQQVLGQGPQFIFQYYEKEERGRGNFPDRFSARQFPNYSSELNVNALLLGDSALYLCASSGPAGSSTDTQYFGPGTRLTVL.

This clone appeared a single time. V is TRBV10-3 and J is TRBJ2-1, with D maybe TRBD2 (5 bases). V lost 6 bases to trimming and J lost 5 bases, with 17 bases between them. Per germline, CDR1 ENHRY and CDR2 SYGVKD. The CDR3 loop spans 15 amino acids. The CDR3 bases are TGTGCCATCAGAGGGATGCCCGAGGGCAACAATGAGCAGTTCTTC. Protein product: CAIRGMPEGNNEQFF.